The present entry profiles one TCR beta chain with its context. Participants were aged about 18 to 89 years from about two dozen US areas. Libraries were prepared by immunoSEQ multiplex PCR; TCRdb keeps only in-frame clonotypes and omits some of them. Of about 250,000 clones listed, approximately 86% are singletons. The sample originates from a study of blood T cell repertoires in COVID-19. Turning to the study itself: Italy, Spain and the United States were the sources of the convalescent and acute COVID-19 samples.

This CDR3 has 20 residues. V lost 1 base to trimming and J lost 0 bases, with 22 bases between them. Germline V gene data show CDR1 as MNHNS and CDR2 as SASEGT. The chain combines TRBV6-1 with TRBJ2-1; no firm D call. The source of this sequence is a woman younger than 45 with acute COVID-19. Sample: PBMCs or T cells enriched from blood (not recorded which). CDR3 DNA sequence: TGTGCCAGCAGTGAAGAGATTTCCCCTCCTTGGCGGTTCTCCTACAATGAGCAGTTCTTC. This sequence encodes CASSEEISPPWRFSYNEQFF.